This T cell receptor (beta chain) was recorded in a study of T cell repertoires in cytomegalovirus infection. The CDR3 loop spans 16 amino acids. Germline values: CDR1 SNHLY, CDR2 FYNNEI. Losses at the gene ends were 6 bases for V and 2 bases for J; bases not matched to a gene: 9. MiXCR was run by TCRdb on the reads, yielding one entry per CDR3 protein. Of approximately 170,000 distinct CDR3 sequences listed, approximately 15% are singletons. Sequencing was done on a sample of PBMCs. The sequence was obtained from a human donor in good health (CMV status not recorded). Some clones in this sample may be carry-over from other donors' samples. This chain uses TRBV2 with TRBJ2-7; TRBD2 aligns across 11 bases. This chain's CDR3 is CASRGFSGRAPYEQYF. The CDR3 DNA reads TGTGCCAGCAGGGGATTTAGCGGGAGGGCCCCCTACGAGCAGTACTTC.